What follows is one TCR beta chain and its context. Its antigen is unknown. These data belong to a study of T cell responses to AZD1222 COVID-19 vaccine. General study results and limits: In a largely white British group with more females than males, clonal diversity was possibly underestimated. Increased Spike-specific TCR breadth and depth were observed after two AZD1222 doses.

The data were produced by immunoSEQ multiplex PCR, yet TCRdb's version contains in-frame clones alone and is incomplete. This table has fewer than 120,000 clones, about 95% appearing once. This clonotype originated in an adult who received the AZD1222 COVID-19 vaccine. The sequences come from peripheral blood, collected 28 days after the second AZD1222 dose.

CDR3 residues: CASSLSPANTEAFF. The CDR3 region has the DNA TGCGCCAGCAGCTTGTCTCCTGCGAACACTGAAGCTTTCTTT. The rearrangement uses TRBV5-1 and TRBJ1-1; no firm D call. The CDR3 is made up of 14 amino acids. CDR1 SGHRS and CDR2 YFSETQ come from the germline V gene. V lost 1 base and J lost 1, with 8 bases in between. Variable domain in full (rest from reference TRBV5-1 and TRBJ1-1): KAGVTQTPRYLIKTRGQQVTLSCSPISGHRSVSWYQQTPGQGLQFLFEYFSETQRNKGNFPGRFSGRQFSNSRSEMNVSTLELGDSALYLCASSLSPANTEAFFGQGTRLTVV.